This T cell receptor (beta chain) comes out of a study of regulatory and conventional T cells in RAG deficiency. V dropped 5 bases and J dropped 4 bases, with 22 bases sitting between them. The V gene's germline CDR1 is SGHNT and CDR2 YYREEE (reference sequence). CDR3 size: 16 residues. Measured with immunoSEQ multiplex PCR; TCRdb has only the in-frame clones, and not every one. This sample has more than 20,000 clones, with around 95% found just once. Blood CD4+ CD25-low CD127-high conventional T cells supplied the genomic DNA template. The sample was also reused in another study, on regulatory T cells. That report notes: The primer mix had 52 TRBV and 13 TRBJ primers.

This chain joins TRBV5-4 and TRBJ2-7, with D possibly TRBD1 on 7 matching bases. This receptor was identified in a human donor in good health. The sample consisted of CD25- CD4+ T cells sorted from blood. CDR3 residues: CASSPQGTRTIYEQYF. The CDR3 bases are TGTGCCAGCAGTCCACAGGGGACTCGCACCATATACGAGCAGTACTTC.